This TCR beta chain was documented in a study of human CD4 T cells and Enterobacteriaceae. Study observations and caveats: Ex vivo clonotype reactivity was inferred only by sequence matching.

Sorting took every CD4+ cell except CD45RA+CCR7+CD95- naive cells, reaching over 95% purity. Sorting first excluded CD8+, CD14+, CD16+, CD56+, CD19+ and CD25-bright cells. A word on this clone: The antigen is undetermined.

Ex vivo total memory CD4+ cells were sequenced at deep level. The repertoire was sequenced with immunoSEQ multiplex PCR; TCRdb's copy has only in-frame clones and lacks some. The sample lists roughly 30,000 clones, approximately 84% occurring once. The CDR3 has 13 residues. Per germline, CDR1 MGHDK and CDR2 SYGVNS. Trimming stripped 2 bases from V and 10 bases from J, with 14 bases between. The chain couples TRBV25-1 to TRBJ1-1; the D gene is possibly TRBD1 (5 bases). This clonotype was sampled from a human donor in good health. The sample was memory CD4+ T cells from blood. CDR3 nucleotide sequence: TGTGCCAGCAGTGAAGCCGGGGCCATGGGAGCTTTCTTT. Translating gives CASSEAGAMGAFF.